The clone carrying this TCR beta chain has only a few counts. Its antigen is not known. CDR1 and CDR2 (germline): MNHNS, SASEGT. The CDR3 runs to 15 residues. Trimming removed 5 bases from V and 3 bases from J, with 13 bases in between. TCRdb redid the calling of the reads with MiXCR, one entry per CDR3 protein. The table records approximately 70,000 distinct CDR3 sequences, about 23% of them present only once. These data come from a study of T cell repertoires in cytomegalovirus infection. Looking at the study overall: From public TCR beta signatures came an indication of both CMV infection and matching HLA type.

The V and J genes are TRBV6-1 and TRBJ1-4; D remains ambiguous. The sample was PBMCs, sequenced either directly or after in vitro stimulation (not recorded which). The sequence came from a human donor in good health (CMV status not recorded). Some clones in this sample may be carry-over from other donors' samples. The CDR3 loop reads CASSSFGGANEKLFF. Written as DNA, the CDR3 is TGTGCCAGCAGTTCCTTTGGCGGGGCTAATGAAAAACTGTTTTTT.